This T cell receptor beta chain comes out of a study of cytomegalovirus exposure and HLA in healthy donors. Germline assignment: CDR1 SGHDN and CDR2 FVKESK. V lost 3 bases to trimming and J lost 1 base, with 6 bases between them. The CDR3 is made up of 13 amino acids. PCR primers comprised 60 Vbeta and 13 Jbeta primers. Repertoires were generated with immunoSEQ multiplex PCR, while TCRdb's copy carries only in-frame clones and drops some. The repertoire consists of about 190,000 clones, with more than 85% occurring once and the leading ten covering under 2%. Sequenced input: PBMCs. J is TRBJ1-1 and V is TRBV14; D is ambiguous. This TCR derives from a woman between 18 and 29 years old in good health and CMV-seronegative. The CDR3 bases are TGTGCCAGCAGCCACCACAGGAACACTGAAGCTTTCTTT. As protein: CASSHHRNTEAFF. Together with reference TRBV14 and TRBJ1-1, the CDR3 gives the full variable domain: EAGVTQFPSHSVIEKGQTVTLRCDPISGHDNLYWYRRVMGKEIKFLLHFVKESKQDESGMPNNRFLAERTGGTYSTLKVQPAELEDSGVYFCASSHHRNTEAFFGQGTRLTVV.